Listed here are 10 T cell receptor beta chains from one sample, sequenced in a study of blood T cell repertoires in COVID-19. Data came from immunoSEQ multiplex PCR; TCRdb stores just in-frame clones and leaves some out. The table records approximately 40,000 clones, approximately 88% of them present only once. The sequencing sample was made of peripheral blood. The receptors derive from a woman aged 70-85 years with acute or convalescent COVID-19.

The chain combines TRBV6-2 or TRBV6-3 with TRBJ2-5; D is unclear. Germline V gene data show CDR1 as MNHEY and CDR2 as SVGEGT. CDR3 length equals 13 residues. Trimming removed 5 bases from V and 0 bases from J, with 7 bases in between. The CDR3 bases are TGTGCCAGCAGTCGCGACTACCAAGAGACCCAGTACTTC. Its protein product is CASSRDYQETQYF.

This clone appeared a few times. This chain joins TRBV28 and TRBJ2-5, with D possibly TRBD2 on 5 matching bases. The CDR3 contains 14 residues. Germline CDR1 and CDR2: MDHEN and SYDVKM. V gave up 5 bases and J gave up 4 bases, with 14 bases separating them. The CDR3 nucleotides are TGTGCCAGCAGTCCTCCTCTCGGGGTAGAGACCCAGTACTTC. Translated, it gives CASSPPLGVETQYF.

DNA of the CDR3: TGTGCCAGCAGCCTCTACAATGAGCAGTTCTTC. Residues: CASSLYNEQFF. This chain uses TRBV5-5 with TRBJ2-1; D remains unclear. The V end lost 4 bases, the J end lost 3 bases, and 2 bases lay between the germline ends. Germline assignment: CDR1 SGHKS and CDR2 YYEKEE (reference sequence). There are 11 residues in the CDR3.

This sequence joins TRBV5-4 and TRBJ2-2, with 7 bases matching TRBD2. This CDR3 comprises 15 residues. Germline CDR1 is SGHNT and CDR2 is YYREEE (reference sequence). Trimming cost V 2 bases and J 5 bases; bases outside gene matches: 6. CDR3 loop: CASSFRAGVTGELFF. DNA for the CDR3: TGTGCCAGCAGCTTTAGGGCGGGAGTTACCGGGGAGCTGTTTTTT.

The V call is TRBV24-1, the J call TRBJ2-2; D unclear. V lost 1 base and J 4 bases, leaving 6 bases between the germline ends. Germline V gene sequence: CDR1 KGHDR, CDR2 SFDVKD. This CDR3 is built from 14 residues. The CDR3 region has the DNA TGTGCCACCAGTGATTTCACGGTCACCGGGGAGCTGTTTTTT. Translation gives CATSDFTVTGELFF.

The chain combines TRBV10-2 with TRBJ1-1, with D perhaps matching TRBD1 (5 bases). Germline V gene lookup returns CDR1 WSHSY and CDR2 SAAADI. V was clipped by 7 bases and J by 4 bases, with 16 bases between them. The CDR3 loop spans 14 amino acids. CDR3 region: CASTRASGGTEAFF. The CDR3 coding sequence is TGCGCCAGCACAAGGGCCTCCGGGGGCACTGAAGCTTTCTTT.

V gene TRBV7-8 combines with J gene TRBJ1-4, with D unclear. Germline-derived CDR1 and CDR2 are SGHVS and FQNEAQ. This CDR3 has 13 residues. V lost 1 base and J lost 8, with 8 bases in between. In nucleotides, the CDR3 is TGTGCCAGCAGCTTAGGAGTTTACGAAAAACTGTTTTTT. This translates into CASSLGVYEKLFF.

The chain has TRBV2 and TRBJ1-1; D is possibly TRBD1 (6 bases). Trimming took off 5 bases at V and 6 bases at J, with 16 bases between the two ends. The CDR3 totals 14 residues. Germline assignment: CDR1 SNHLY and CDR2 FYNNEI. The CDR3 loop is CASSFFQGSPEAFF. The CDR3 DNA follows: TGTGCCAGCAGTTTCTTTCAGGGGAGCCCTGAAGCTTTCTTT.

This chain connects TRBV28 to TRBJ1-4, with D possibly TRBD1 on 5 matching bases. This CDR3 contains 17 residues. Germline loops: CDR1 MDHEN, CDR2 SYDVKM. The ends were cut back, 3 bases at V and 7 bases at J, with 21 bases in the middle. As DNA, the CDR3 is TGTGCCAGCAGTTTGGGGCGGACCCAGCAGTGGGTTGAAAAACTGTTTTTT. Amino acids: CASSLGRTQQWVEKLFF. The variable domain in full, completed from reference TRBV28 and TRBJ1-4, reads DVKVTQSSRYLVKRTGEKVFLECVQDMDHENMFWYRQDPGLGLRLIYFSYDVKMKEKGDIPEGYSVSREKKERFSLILESASTNQTSMYLCASSLGRTQQWVEKLFFGSGTQLSVL.

This clone was detected a few times. The chain employs TRBV28 and TRBJ2-5; D call uncertain. Trimming took off 2 bases at V and 7 bases at J, with 11 bases between the two ends. Germline lookup yields CDR1 MDHEN and CDR2 SYDVKM. The CDR3 runs to 13 residues. Written as DNA, the CDR3 is TGTGCCAGCAGTTTAACATCACGAGGGACCCAGTACTTC. Its protein is CASSLTSRGTQYF. The variable domain in full, with the rest retrieved from reference TRBV28 and TRBJ2-5, is DVKVTQSSRYLVKRTGEKVFLECVQDMDHENMFWYRQDPGLGLRLIYFSYDVKMKEKGDIPEGYSVSREKKERFSLILESASTNQTSMYLCASSLTSRGTQYFGPGTRLLVL.